The following is a T cell receptor (beta chain) sequence with its context. The CDR3 length is 13 residues. With 2 bases removed from V and 9 bases from J, the gap between germline ends came to 11 bases. Germline-derived CDR1 and CDR2 are MNHEY and SMNVEV (reference sequence). The data were taken from a study of T cells after somatic rescue of genetic block. Clones were sequenced by immunoSEQ multiplex PCR, and TCRdb holds only the in-frame ones, with some missing. The sample holds around 8,000 clones; approximately 79% are singletons and the top ten take approximately 24%. This chain links TRBV27 with TRBJ1-5, with D hard to call. Sequencing used peripheral blood mononuclear cells (PBMCs). The sequence derives from a boy aged 5-17 years. Here the CDR3 DNA reads TGTGCCAGCAGTTTAGGCCGTCTAGGGCCCCAGCATTTT. Protein: CASSLGRLGPQHF.